This T cell receptor (beta chain) was found in a study of blood T cell repertoires in COVID-19. For the study at large: Sites in the United States, Italy and Spain provided acute and convalescent COVID-19 samples. PBMCs, B-cell-depleted T cells, or T cells provided the cDNA or gDNA that made up the material.

Per the germline V gene, CDR1 is MNHEY and CDR2 is SVGAGI. The CDR3 sequence is 16 residues long. The germline V and J ends were trimmed by 0 bases and 3 bases, with 12 bases remaining between them. The table lists this clone with a count of one. In the original workflow: Amplifying reference gene primers gave estimates of nucleated cell counts. Profiled with immunoSEQ multiplex PCR; TCRdb holds only in-frame clones, not every one. Clone size and the V and J calls come from that table; the DNA yielded D and trimming. The table records more than 35,000 clones, around 85% of them present only once. The sequenced sample consisted of peripheral blood. The clonotype was recovered from a man aged 65 to 79 with acute or convalescent COVID-19. This chain joins TRBV6-5 and TRBJ1-5, with D possibly TRBD1 on 6 matching bases. CDR3 sequence (DNA): TGTGCCAGCAGTTACTCTTCCAGGGGCGACAATCAGCCCCAGCATTTT. This sequence encodes CASSYSSRGDNQPQHF.